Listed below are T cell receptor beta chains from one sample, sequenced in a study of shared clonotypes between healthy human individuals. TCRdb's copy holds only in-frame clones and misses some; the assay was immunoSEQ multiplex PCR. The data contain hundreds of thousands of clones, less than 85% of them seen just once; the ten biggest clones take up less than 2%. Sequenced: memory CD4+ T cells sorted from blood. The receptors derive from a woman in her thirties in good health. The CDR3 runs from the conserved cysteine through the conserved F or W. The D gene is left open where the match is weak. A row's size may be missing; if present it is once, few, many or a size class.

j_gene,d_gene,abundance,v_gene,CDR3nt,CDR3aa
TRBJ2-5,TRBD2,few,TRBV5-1,TGCGCCAGCAGCTTCCTAGCGGGTGATCAAGAGACCCAGTACTTC,CASSFLAGDQETQYF
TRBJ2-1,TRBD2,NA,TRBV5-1,TGCGCCAGCAGCAAAGCGGGAGGCTACAATGAGCAGTTCTTC,CASSKAGGYNEQFF
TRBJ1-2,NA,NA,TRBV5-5,TGTGCCAGCAGCTCGGGGTCAGGGGAACGTGGCTACACCTTC,CASSSGSGERGYTF
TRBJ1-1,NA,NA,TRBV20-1,TGCAGGGCGACAGAGAACACTGAAGCTTTCTTT,CRATENTEAFF
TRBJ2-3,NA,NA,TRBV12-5,TGTGCTAGTGGCCGGTGGGGGGATACGCAGTATTTT,CASGRWGDTQYF
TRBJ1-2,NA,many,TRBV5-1,TGCGCCACCTCTCCGGGGGAGCGGTATGGCTACACCTTC,CATSPGERYGYTF
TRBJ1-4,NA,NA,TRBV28,TGTGCCAGCAGTTTTCTCGCGGGGGGCGGGAGTAATGAAAAACTGTTTTTT,CASSFLAGGGSNEKLFF
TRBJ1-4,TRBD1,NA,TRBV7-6,TGTGCCAGCAGCTTAGCAGGGGGCGCAGGAGAAAAACTGTTTTTT,CASSLAGGAGEKLFF
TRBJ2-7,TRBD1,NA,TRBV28,TGTGCCAGCAGTTCACCGGGACAGGGGGCGTACGAGCAGTACTTC,CASSSPGQGAYEQYF
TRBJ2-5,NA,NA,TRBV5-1,TGCGCCAGCAGCCTGCCGGGAGAGACCCAGTACTTC,CASSLPGETQYF
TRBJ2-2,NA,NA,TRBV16,TGTGCCAGCAAGTTGGAAGGGACCGGGGAGCTGTTTTTT,CASKLEGTGELFF
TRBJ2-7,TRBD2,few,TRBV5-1,TGCGCCAGCAGAACCGACTACCCAGCGGGATCCTACGAGCAGTACTTC,CASRTDYPAGSYEQYF
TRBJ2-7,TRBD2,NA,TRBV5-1,TGCGCCAGCAGCTTGTCGCTAGCGGCCTACGAGCAGTACTTC,CASSLSLAAYEQYF
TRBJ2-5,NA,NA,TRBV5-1,TGCGCCAGCAGCCGGTCAACTGAGACCCAGTACTTC,CASSRSTETQYF
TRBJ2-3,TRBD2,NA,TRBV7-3,TGTGCCAGCAGCCCAGGGCAGGGACTACGCACAGATACGCAGTATTTT,CASSPGQGLRTDTQYF
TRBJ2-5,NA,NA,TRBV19,TGTGCCAGTAGTATCGAAAGGGGTCAGACCCAGTACTTC,CASSIERGQTQYF
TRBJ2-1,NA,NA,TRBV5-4,TGTGCCAGCAGCCGGGCCCTTGAGCAGTTCTTC,CASSRALEQFF
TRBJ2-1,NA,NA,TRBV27,TGTGCCAGCAGTTTAGAGGGAACCTACAATGAGCAGTTCTTC,CASSLEGTYNEQFF
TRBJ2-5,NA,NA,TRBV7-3,TGTGCCAGCAGCCCCCTTGGGGGAGGTGAAGAGACCCAGTACTTC,CASSPLGGGEETQYF
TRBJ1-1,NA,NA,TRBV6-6,TGTGCCAGCAGCACCAACGACTTGAACACTGAAGCTTTCTTT,CASSTNDLNTEAFF
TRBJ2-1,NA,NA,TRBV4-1,TGCGCCAGCAGCCAAGGTGCAGGCAATGAGCAGTTCTTC,CASSQGAGNEQFF
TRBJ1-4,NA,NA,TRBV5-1,TGCGCCAGCAGCTTGGGAGACAAGGGTTCGAATGAAAAACTGTTTTTT,CASSLGDKGSNEKLFF
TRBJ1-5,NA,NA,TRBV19,TGTGCCAGTAGTATTCAAGACAAATCACCCCAGCCCCAGCATTTT,CASSIQDKSPQPQHF
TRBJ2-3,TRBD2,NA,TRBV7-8,TGTGCCAGCAGCTTCCCTAGCGGGAGGGCCGTGGCAGATACGCAGTATTTT,CASSFPSGRAVADTQYF
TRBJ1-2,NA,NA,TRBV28,TGTGCCAGCAGTTTCCCAGGGGTGTATGGCTACACCTTC,CASSFPGVYGYTF
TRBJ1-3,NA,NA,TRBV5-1,TGCGCCAGCAGCTTGGGTTCGGGGGCCTTAGGAAACACCATATATTTT,CASSLGSGALGNTIYF
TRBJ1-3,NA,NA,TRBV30,TGTGCCTGGAGTGTACGCCCGGGAAACACCATATATTTT,CAWSVRPGNTIYF
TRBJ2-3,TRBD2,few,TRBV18,TGTGCCAGCACCGGGACTAGCGGGACAAACGCTCGGGATACGCAGTATTTT,CASTGTSGTNARDTQYF
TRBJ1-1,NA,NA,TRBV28,TGTGCCAGCAGTTTGGGGGACCCCACTGAAGCTTTCTTT,CASSLGDPTEAFF
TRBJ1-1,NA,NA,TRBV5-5,TGTGCCAGCAGCTACCGCCGGGAGCCTAACACTGAAGCTTTCTTT,CASSYRREPNTEAFF
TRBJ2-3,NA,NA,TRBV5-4,TGTGCCAGCAGCTTGGAGACAGATACGCAGTATTTT,CASSLETDTQYF
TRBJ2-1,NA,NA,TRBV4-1,TGCGCCAGCAGCCGCCAATTATCCCCACCTTACAATGAGCAGTTCTTC,CASSRQLSPPYNEQFF
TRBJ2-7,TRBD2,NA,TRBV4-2,TGTGCCAGCAGCCAATCCCTCCCGGGACTAGCGTACTCCTACGAGCAGTACTTC,CASSQSLPGLAYSYEQYF
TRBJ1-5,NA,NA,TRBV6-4,TGTGCCAGCAGTGAGTTGACAGAGAATCAGCCCCAGCATTTT,CASSELTENQPQHF
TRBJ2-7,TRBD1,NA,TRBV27,TGTGCCAGCAGTGACCTCGGGACAGGGGCCTACGAGCAGTACTTC,CASSDLGTGAYEQYF
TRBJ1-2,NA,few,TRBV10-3,TGTGCCATCAGTGTGGCGGGGGCGAAGAATAGTGGCTACACCTTC,CAISVAGAKNSGYTF
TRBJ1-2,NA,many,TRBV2,TGTGCCAGCTCAGGGAACTATGGCTACACCTTC,CASSGNYGYTF
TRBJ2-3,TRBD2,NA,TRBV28,TGTGCCAGCAGTTCCCGAGGTGGTAGCGGGACACACACAGATACGCAGTATTTT,CASSSRGGSGTHTDTQYF
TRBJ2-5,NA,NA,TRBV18,TGTGCCAGCTCACTCCGGGACTTAGAGACCCAGTACTTC,CASSLRDLETQYF
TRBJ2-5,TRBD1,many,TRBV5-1,TGCGCCAGCAGCACAGGGACAGTTCCACAAGAGACCCAGTACTTC,CASSTGTVPQETQYF
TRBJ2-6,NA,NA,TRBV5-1,TGCGCCAGCAGCTTGGCACAGGCGGGCGGGGCCAACGTCCTGACTTTC,CASSLAQAGGANVLTF
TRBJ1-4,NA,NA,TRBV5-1,TGCGCCAGCAGCTTCCGGGGAATCACTAATGAAAAACTGTTTTTT,CASSFRGITNEKLFF
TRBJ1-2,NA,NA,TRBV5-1,TGCGCCAGCAGCTTGGAGTCGGACAACTATGGCTACACCTTC,CASSLESDNYGYTF
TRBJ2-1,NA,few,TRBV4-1,TGCGCCAGCAGCCAAGATAACCAGGGGTCATATGAGCAGTTCTTC,CASSQDNQGSYEQFF
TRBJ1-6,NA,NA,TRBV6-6,TGTGCCAGCAGTGAGGGAGTTTCACCCCTCCACTTT,CASSEGVSPLHF
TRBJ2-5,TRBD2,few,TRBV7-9,TGTGCCAGCAGCTCCGGGACTAGCGGGAGGCCGACCCAGTACTTC,CASSSGTSGRPTQYF
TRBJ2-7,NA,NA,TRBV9,TGTGCCAGCAGCGTAGGGACAGGGCGGGGGCTCTACGAGCAGTACTTC,CASSVGTGRGLYEQYF
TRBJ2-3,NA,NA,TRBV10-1,TGCGCCAGCGGCCCTGGTACGCAGTATTTT,CASGPGTQYF
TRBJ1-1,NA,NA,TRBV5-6,TGTGCCAGCAGCATTCCACCGGGCAGGGGAGGCACTGAAGCTTTCTTT,CASSIPPGRGGTEAFF
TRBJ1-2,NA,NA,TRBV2,TGTGCCAGCAGTGGCGTGGCCCCCGAGTATGGCTACACCTTC,CASSGVAPEYGYTF
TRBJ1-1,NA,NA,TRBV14,TGTGCCAGCAGCCACGGAGGGGAGTCTGAAGCTTTCTTT,CASSHGGESEAFF
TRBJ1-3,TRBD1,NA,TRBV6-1,TGTGCCAGCAGGACGGGGACAGGGACTGGAAACACCATATATTTT,CASRTGTGTGNTIYF
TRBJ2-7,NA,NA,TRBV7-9,TGTGCCAGCAGGGGGGACGGCCTCTACGAGCAGTACTTC,CASRGDGLYEQYF
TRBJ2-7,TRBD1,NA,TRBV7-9,TGTGCCAGCAGCTTAGCGGACAGGACGCTCTACGAGCAGTACTTC,CASSLADRTLYEQYF
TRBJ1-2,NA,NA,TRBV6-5,TGTGCCAGCAGGGAAGATACTAACTATGGCTACACCTTC,CASREDTNYGYTF
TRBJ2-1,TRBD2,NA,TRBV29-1,TGCAGCGCCCAGGGACTAGCGGGAGGTCTGCAGTTCTTC,CSAQGLAGGLQFF
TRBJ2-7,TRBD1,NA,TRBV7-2,TGTGCCAGCAGTTCACGGGCAGGGGGTTCCTACGAGCAGTACTTC,CASSSRAGGSYEQYF
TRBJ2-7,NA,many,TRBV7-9,TGTGCCAGCAGCTTGACACATTCGCCCTACGAGCAGTACTTC,CASSLTHSPYEQYF
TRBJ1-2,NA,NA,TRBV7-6,TGTGCCAGCAGCTTAGACTATGGCTACACCTTC,CASSLDYGYTF